Listed here are 9 T cell receptor beta chains from one sample, sequenced in a study of Ad26.COV2.S vaccination and SARS-CoV-2 variants. Clones were read by immunoSEQ multiplex PCR, and TCRdb kept only the in-frame ones, dropping some. This sample has around 240,000 clones, with around nine tenths found just once. This sample's treatment: around 19 received Ad26.COV2.S at low or high dose, single or two shots; 5 received placebo; per-sample allocation not given. It was on day 63 after the first vaccine or placebo injection that samples were taken. Sequenced material: peripheral blood, taken in a trial of Ad26.COV2.S vaccine versus placebo. The receptor source for this set is a person between 18 and 60 years old who received the Ad26.COV2.S COVID-19 vaccine or a placebo.

V and J are TRBV18 and TRBJ1-1; 7 nucleotides align to TRBD1. V gave up 3 bases and J gave up 5 bases; unmatched junction bases: 6. The germline gives CDR1 KGHSH, CDR2 LQKENI. The CDR3 sequence is 14 residues long. The CDR3 region is CASSPRAGGTEAFF. CDR3 nucleotides: TGTGCCAGCTCACCCAGGGCAGGGGGGACTGAAGCTTTCTTT. The full variable domain, its missing parts supplied by reference TRBV18 and TRBJ1-1, is NAGVMQNPRHLVRRRGQEARLRCSPMKGHSHVYWYRQLPEEGLKFMVYLQKENIIDESGMPKERFSAEFPKEGPSILRIQQVVRGDSAAYFCASSPRAGGTEAFFGQGTRLTVV.

The genes are TRBV28 and TRBJ1-1; the D is unclear. V lost 6 bases and J lost 7, with 6 bases in between. The CDR3 extends over 10 amino acids. Germline assignment: CDR1 MDHEN and CDR2 SYDVKM. The CDR3 DNA follows: TGTGCCAGCAGATTAAGTGAAGCTTTCTTT. Protein product: CASRLSEAFF.

The chain is built from TRBV27 and TRBJ2-7; D tentatively fits TRBD1 or TRBD2 (5 bases each). The CDR3 consists of 15 residues. Germline assignment: CDR1 MNHEY and CDR2 SMNVEV (reference sequence). V was trimmed by 6 bases and J by 3 bases, leaving 18 bases between them. The CDR3 reads CASSESSPGHYEQYF. The CDR3, as DNA: TGTGCCAGCAGCGAATCCTCTCCGGGGCACTACGAGCAGTACTTC.

The genes are TRBV5-4 and TRBJ2-5; D might be TRBD2 (5 bases). The CDR3 loop spans 14 amino acids. CDR1 is SGHNT and CDR2 is YYREEE in the germline V gene (reference sequence). V was trimmed by 5 bases and J by 2 bases, leaving 13 bases between them. CDR3: CASSSTGYQETQYF. CDR3 coding DNA: TGTGCCAGCAGTTCGACGGGGTATCAAGAGACCCAGTACTTC.

J is TRBJ2-1 and V is TRBV5-1, with D unclear. CDR1 and CDR2 (germline): SGHRS, YFSETQ. CDR3 length: 15 amino acids. The ends were cut back, 2 bases at V and 3 bases at J, with 12 bases in the middle. The CDR3 reads CASSFEPSNYNEQFF. CDR3 nucleotides: TGCGCCAGCAGCTTTGAGCCTTCCAACTACAATGAGCAGTTCTTC.

V is TRBV6-5 and J is TRBJ1-1; no definite D call. Per the germline V gene, CDR1 is MNHEY and CDR2 is SVGAGI. The CDR3 covers 11 residues. V was shortened by 7 bases and J by 7 bases, with 10 bases between the two germline ends. This CDR3 is CASKPAGEAFF. The DNA of the CDR3 is TGTGCCAGCAAGCCGGCAGGTGAAGCTTTCTTT.

V gene TRBV7-2 combines with J gene TRBJ2-7; 7 bases are a match to TRBD1. Germline trimming cut 5 bases from V and 4 bases from J; bases unmatched to any gene: 11. Looked up from germline, CDR1 is SGHTA and CDR2 is FQGNSA. This CDR3 spans 15 amino acids. The CDR3 sequence is CASSAETGIRYEQYF. The CDR3, as DNA: TGTGCCAGCAGCGCCGAGACAGGGATACGGTACGAGCAGTACTTC.

The chain recombines TRBV11-2 with TRBJ1-1, with D perhaps TRBD1 (6 bases). CDR1 SGHAT and CDR2 FQNNGV come from the germline V gene. Between the trimmed V and J ends, which lost 4 bases and 2 bases, there was a span of 11 bases. The CDR3 consists of 14 residues. The CDR3 loop is CASSWGQRNTEAFF. CDR3 nucleotide sequence: TGTGCCAGCAGCTGGGGGCAGAGAAACACTGAAGCTTTCTTT.

The chain couples TRBV9 to TRBJ2-5; D may be TRBD2 (6 bases). The germline gives CDR1 SGDLS, CDR2 YYNGEE. This CDR3 has 19 amino acids. V gave up 4 bases and J gave up 5 bases, with 30 bases separating them. The CDR3 here is CASSPTGSGASHGGETQYF. In DNA form, the CDR3 reads TGTGCCAGCAGCCCCACGGGGAGCGGCGCTTCTCATGGGGGGGAGACCCAGTACTTC.